The sequence of this TCR beta chain was determined in a study of beta chain features in type 1 diabetes (dated by TCRdb to 2016 to 2019). For the study in its entirety: Patients and healthy donors did not differ in mean age, gender distribution, total cell number or subset yield. A total of about 100,000,000 sorted cells were examined across all samples, and RNA yield correlated strongly with the number of cells per subset. The study compared TCRB repertoires of sorted circulating CD4+ T cell subsets between recently diagnosed type 1 diabetes patients and matched healthy donors. Regulatory and stem cell-like memory subsets were isolated from only 8 patients and 8 healthy donors, whereas naive and central memory subsets came from all 30 or so donors.

Counted from cysteine to phenylalanine, this CDR3 has 14 amino acids. The sequence is cut down to CDR3 DNA, 42 bases in frame from base 1. The junction carries 16 bases between V and J, which are trimmed by 8 bases and 6 bases respectively. Taken from the germline V gene, the CDR1 and CDR2 loops are ENHRY and SYGVKD. From each donor, a single peripheral blood sample of approximately 110 mL on average was drawn into heparinised tubes. A BD FACSAria II and a panel including CD45RO, CCR7, CD25, CD127, CD95 and CD27 were used to sort naive, central memory, regulatory and stem cell-like memory CD4+ T cells. A purity above 95% was achieved for all sorted populations. PBMCs were isolated immediately by Lymphoprep density gradient centrifugation and stained directly without culture. So that batch effects would be minimized, each experiment stained and sorted samples in pairs, pairing one healthy donor with one patient.

Points the paper makes about the study in general: Because cDNA was sequenced instead of genomic DNA, activated cells with high expression could be over-represented, although the groups did not differ in activation or CD3 levels. Naive, central memory and regulatory TCRB repertoires appeared to be more alike among patients than among healthy donors. HLA sub-analyses involved small numbers of individuals, so any influence of HLA type on TCRB rearrangement remained unresolved. Shorter templates might have been favored by PCR, but patient and control samples were amplified and corrected together, so both groups would have been affected equally by any skew. In all four CD4+ subsets, TCRB CDR3 length was moderately but significantly shorter in type 1 diabetes patients. Fewer insertions and more nucleotide deletions at VDJ recombination sites were observed in patients with type 1 diabetes, implying thymic rearrangement abnormalities.

The entire isolated RNA was reverse transcribed using the High Capacity cDNA Reverse Transcription Kit, and thus expressed TCRB transcripts were sequenced. Deep immunoSEQ sequencing was applied to naive, central memory and regulatory T cell samples, giving an average of around 3.4 million total reads per sample. Sorted cells were lysed in RLT buffer, and RNA was extracted using DNase-treated RNeasy Micro or Mini kits according to cell number. To prevent cross-contamination, every cell subset was processed on its own, while patient and healthy donor samples were processed together. The immunoSEQ multiplex PCR was used to amplify TCRB sequences from cDNA, yielding 87-bp fragments that span the CDR3 region. Sequencing of the amplicons was done on the Illumina HiSeq platform. As for how the authors treated the data: PCR bias was computationally corrected using synthetic template baselines, reads within Hamming distance 2 were collapsed, and singletons that could not be merged were discarded. Reads were aligned against IMGT so that V, D and J genes, CDR3 length and insertions or deletions at six rearrangement sites could be assigned. Within each subset, clonotype counts were normalized to sorted cell number, after which true diversity and Gini coefficients were computed with the tcR R package. The overlap coefficient, calculated on TCRB nucleotide sequences, was used to measure repertoire sharing. Out-of-frame TCRB sequences from naive cells were analyzed to stand in for the pre-selection repertoire. TCRdb re-hosts the immuneACCESS table, in-frame sequences only. Its copies lack some clones; in the studies checked, an unresolved V gene accounts for under half of them, and the cause for the rest is not known. The D gene and trimming were derived from the DNA, and the V and J assignments and clone size from that table. The sample table records 500,000 to 650,000 clones; roughly 12% of these occur just once. 0.095% to 0.15% of the sample is held by the ten biggest clonotypes.

This clone showed up just a few times. There is no known antigen for this receptor. No base quality information exists; no much larger clone differs at one position. Here the chain combines TRBV10-3 and TRBJ2-2; the D call is possibly TRBD1 or TRBD2, each sharing 5 bases. This receptor was identified in a young man with type 1 diabetes. Sequencing used naive CD4+ T cells from blood. Interpreted using the paper, the cell subset or site label stands for: true naive CD4+ T cells. The DNA sequence is TGTGCCATCGAGGGGCCCAAACGGTCCGGGGAGCTGTTTTTT. Its amino acids are CAIEGPKRSGELFF.